The 5 T cell receptor beta chains presented below share a single source sample, sequenced in a study of T cell repertoires in cytomegalovirus infection. One entry per CDR3 protein, called by TCRdb with MiXCR from the reads. The sample holds 300,000 or so distinct CDR3 sequences; around 25% are singletons and the top ten take 13%. Antigens for these TCRs are unknown. Sample: cultured PBMCs, taken from culture after CMV antigen stimulation. The receptors shown here come from a human donor in good health (CMV status not recorded). Some clones in this sample may be carry-over from other donors' samples.

The chain joins TRBV6-2 or TRBV6-3 to TRBJ2-7; 9 bases are a match to TRBD1. This CDR3 is 16 amino acids long. The ends lost 6 bases at V and 1 base at J; junction bases unmatched: 10. Germline CDR1 is MNHEY and CDR2 is SVGEGT. The CDR3 loop is CASRTSRQGGSYEQYF. The CDR3 nucleotides are TGTGCCAGCAGGACCTCCCGACAGGGGGGTTCCTACGAGCAGTACTTC.

Many counts were recorded for this clonotype. The V and J genes are TRBV28 and TRBJ2-3; D gene uncertain. This CDR3 is 14 amino acids long. The germline gives CDR1 MDHEN, CDR2 SYDVKM. V was clipped by 7 bases and J by 2 bases, with 13 bases between them. The CDR3 spells CASTDGFVTDTQYF. CDR3 DNA sequence: TGTGCCAGCACGGACGGATTCGTCACAGATACGCAGTATTTT.

This clonotype was observed many times. The chain has TRBV7-9 and TRBJ2-7; 7 positions match TRBD1. J was trimmed by 0 bases and V by 1 base; bases with no gene match: 3. The CDR3 extends over 15 amino acids. Germline CDR1 and CDR2: SEHNR and FQNEAQ (reference sequence). The CDR3 reads CASSLGRDSSYEQYV. CDR3 coding DNA: TGTGCCAGCAGCTTAGGCCGGGACAGCTCCTACGAGCAGTACGTC.

The chain carries TRBV25-1 and TRBJ1-1, with D hard to call. This CDR3 is built from 14 residues. Per the germline V gene, CDR1 is MGHDK and CDR2 is SYGVNS. Trimming stripped 2 bases from V and 7 bases from J, with 14 bases between. CDR3 DNA sequence: TGTGCCAGCAGTGAAGAAGAAAGCCGGGGTGAAGCTTTCTTT. It specifies CASSEEESRGEAFF. Using reference TRBV25-1 and TRBJ1-1 for the parts outside the CDR3, the full variable domain is EADIYQTPRYLVIGTGKKITLECSQTMGHDKMYWYQQDPGMELHLIHYSYGVNSTEKGDLSSESTVSRIRTEHFPLTLESARPSHTSQYLCASSEEESRGEAFFGQGTRLTVV.

There are many counts of this clonotype. The rearrangement links TRBV7-2 to TRBJ1-5; D unresolved. With 4 bases removed from V and 0 bases from J, the gap between germline ends came to 13 bases. CDR1 SGHTA and CDR2 FQGNSA come from the germline V gene. This CDR3 contains 16 residues. The CDR3 is CASSSDADGSNQPQHF. The CDR3 DNA reads TGTGCCAGCAGCTCAGACGCGGACGGTAGCAATCAGCCCCAGCATTTT.